This T cell receptor (beta chain) was obtained from a study of T cell responses to AZD1222 COVID-19 vaccine. Looking at the study overall: The analysis combined second doses at about 4 or about 12 weeks. Study-level results: Along spike, vaccine-associated CD4 TCRs were found throughout, with dominance at 160-218 and 743-854.

In regard to this clone: Antigen specificity is unknown.

Sequencing used immunoSEQ multiplex PCR; TCRdb keeps in-frame clones, though not all of them. Found here are around 85,000 clones, 86% of them singletons; the top ten hold around 5.9%. The germline gives CDR1 LGHNA, CDR2 YNFKEQ. This CDR3 comprises 16 residues. V lost 2 bases to trimming and J lost 5 bases; unmatched junction nucleotides: 7. The rearrangement links TRBV4-2 to TRBJ2-3, with 10 bases that match TRBD1. The receptor's source is an adult in good health. Sequences were derived from peripheral blood, sampled on day 0 of AZD1222 vaccination. CDR3 bases: TGTGCCAGCAGCCAAACCGGGACAGGGGCGGAAGATACGCAGTATTTT. Translated: CASSQTGTGAEDTQYF.